Listed below are T cell receptor beta chains from one sample, sequenced in a study of regulatory T cells in long-lasting Graves disease. A single record per CDR3 protein comes from TCRdb applying MiXCR to the multiplex PCR reads. Of 350,000 to 500,000 distinct CDR3 sequences detected, approximately 15% appear once; the ten largest clones hold approximately 15%. This same sample was also taken into another study, of T cells in Graves' hyperthyroidism and ophthalmopathy.

The sample in question was peripheral blood mononuclear cells (PBMCs), obtained at new diagnosis, from a patient treated with antithyroid drugs. The source of these receptors is a woman aged 45-65 years with Graves disease. Each CDR3 is given with its conserved first and last residue. The D gene is left open where the match is weak. A row's size may be missing; if present it is once, few, many or a size class.

clone_size: many; d_call: .; j_call: TRBJ1-1; v_call: TRBV30; cdr3_nt: TGTGCCTGGAGTGTAAGTTTCATGAACACTGAAGCTTTCTTT; cdr3_aa: CAWSVSFMNTEAFF
clone_size: few; d_call: TRBD1; j_call: TRBJ1-2; v_call: TRBV4-1; cdr3_nt: TGCGCCAGCAGCCAACCCGGACAGGGGGAGGATGGCTACACCTTC; cdr3_aa: CASSQPGQGEDGYTF
clone_size: many; d_call: TRBD2; j_call: TRBJ2-7; v_call: TRBV6-1; cdr3_nt: TGTGCCAGCAGACCCGGGACTAGAGATTCCGAGCAGTACTTC; cdr3_aa: CASRPGTRDSEQYF
clone_size: .; d_call: .; j_call: TRBJ2-5; v_call: TRBV5-4; cdr3_nt: TGTGCCAGCAGCTTGGGCCCCAGCGGACCGGATCAAGAGACCCAGTACTTC; cdr3_aa: CASSLGPSGPDQETQYF
clone_size: few; d_call: .; j_call: TRBJ1-5; v_call: TRBV28; cdr3_nt: TGTGCCAGCAGTTTTGCAGGGCCCCAGCATTTT; cdr3_aa: CASSFAGPQHF
clone_size: many; d_call: TRBD1; j_call: TRBJ2-4; v_call: TRBV3-1; cdr3_nt: TGTGCCAGCAGCCAGGGGCCGGGACAGGGTCAAAACATTCAGTACTTC; cdr3_aa: CASSQGPGQGQNIQYF
clone_size: .; d_call: TRBD1; j_call: TRBJ1-4; v_call: TRBV28; cdr3_nt: TGTGCCAGCAGTCCGGGACAGGGAACCCCCGTGGAACTGTTTTTT; cdr3_aa: CASSPGQGTPVELFF
clone_size: .; d_call: .; j_call: TRBJ2-7; v_call: TRBV20-1; cdr3_nt: TGCAGTGCTAGTACCCCCCCGTGGGGTGAGCAGTACTTC; cdr3_aa: CSASTPPWGEQYF
clone_size: .; d_call: TRBD2; j_call: TRBJ2-3; v_call: TRBV13; cdr3_nt: TGTGCCAGCAGCTCCCGGGGGGAGGGACCCACAGATACGCAGTATTTT; cdr3_aa: CASSSRGEGPTDTQYF
clone_size: .; d_call: .; j_call: TRBJ2-1; v_call: TRBV3-1; cdr3_nt: TGTGCCGGCAGCCACGGCTTGGGAGCAGGGGAAAAAGAGCAGTTCTTC; cdr3_aa: CAGSHGLGAGEKEQFF
clone_size: few; d_call: TRBD1; j_call: TRBJ2-7; v_call: TRBV11-2; cdr3_nt: TGTGCCAGCAGCTTAGAAGGGGGCAGTAGAGGATCCTTC; cdr3_aa: CASSLEGGSRGSF
clone_size: .; d_call: TRBD2; j_call: TRBJ2-1; v_call: TRBV29-1; cdr3_nt: TGCAGCGTTGAAGGTAGCGGGATGGGTGAGCAGTTCTTC; cdr3_aa: CSVEGSGMGEQFF
clone_size: few; d_call: TRBD2; j_call: TRBJ2-5; v_call: TRBV29-1; cdr3_nt: TGCAGCGTTCCTCGGGAGGACGATTTTTACTTC; cdr3_aa: CSVPREDDFYF
clone_size: many; d_call: .; j_call: TRBJ2-1; v_call: TRBV28; cdr3_nt: TGTGCCAGCAGGTCAGGGGGGGGCAACAATGAGCAGTTCTTC; cdr3_aa: CASRSGGGNNEQFF
clone_size: .; d_call: .; j_call: TRBJ1-2; v_call: TRBV3-1; cdr3_nt: TGTGCCAGCAGCCAAGGGCAGGCTAACTATGGCTACACCTTC; cdr3_aa: CASSQGQANYGYTF
clone_size: many; d_call: TRBD1; j_call: TRBJ1-4; v_call: TRBV2; cdr3_nt: TGTGCCAGCAGTATTACAGGGGTGCCTCATGAAAAACTGTTTTTT; cdr3_aa: CASSITGVPHEKLFF
clone_size: .; d_call: .; j_call: TRBJ1-5; v_call: TRBV18; cdr3_nt: TGTGCCAGCTCACCAAGTATAGGGGTCGGGCCCCAGCATTTT; cdr3_aa: CASSPSIGVGPQHF
clone_size: many; d_call: .; j_call: TRBJ2-5; v_call: TRBV5-5; cdr3_nt: TGTGCCAGCAGCTTTCAGTACCAAGAGACCCAGTACTTC; cdr3_aa: CASSFQYQETQYF
clone_size: .; d_call: TRBD1; j_call: TRBJ1-1; v_call: TRBV4-1; cdr3_nt: TGCGCCAGCAGCCCTTTACTCCGGGACAGGGAGGTGAACACTGAAGCTTTCTTT; cdr3_aa: CASSPLLRDREVNTEAFF
clone_size: .; d_call: TRBD2; j_call: TRBJ2-1; v_call: TRBV28; cdr3_nt: TGTGCCAGCAGTTACTCGGGGTTAGCGGGGGGCCGATTCGGGTACAATGAGCAGTTCTTC; cdr3_aa: CASSYSGLAGGRFGYNEQFF
clone_size: few; d_call: .; j_call: TRBJ2-1; v_call: TRBV20-1; cdr3_nt: TGCAGTGCTAGTTCCCCTCCGGGCGATGAGCAGTTCTTC; cdr3_aa: CSASSPPGDEQFF
clone_size: many; d_call: TRBD2; j_call: TRBJ2-1; v_call: TRBV11-2; cdr3_nt: TGTGCCAGCAGCTTAGAGCTAGCGGGAGGGCAGTTCTTC; cdr3_aa: CASSLELAGGQFF
clone_size: many; d_call: .; j_call: TRBJ2-7; v_call: TRBV28; cdr3_nt: TGTGCCAGCAGTTCCCACCGACAGGTCTACGAGCAGTACTTC; cdr3_aa: CASSSHRQVYEQYF
clone_size: few; d_call: .; j_call: TRBJ1-5; v_call: TRBV7-9; cdr3_nt: TGTGCCAGCAGCAAGAGTGGGGACTTGGCTCAGCCCCAGCATTTT; cdr3_aa: CASSKSGDLAQPQHF
clone_size: many; d_call: TRBD2; j_call: TRBJ2-7; v_call: TRBV10-3; cdr3_nt: TGTGCCATAACGCGTCAAGCGGGGGACTACGAGCAGTACTTC; cdr3_aa: CAITRQAGDYEQYF
clone_size: many; d_call: TRBD1; j_call: TRBJ2-7; v_call: TRBV27; cdr3_nt: TGTGCCAGCAGTTTATTGGGGTGGACAGGGGGCTTGTCCTACGAGCAGTACTTC; cdr3_aa: CASSLLGWTGGLSYEQYF
clone_size: few; d_call: .; j_call: TRBJ2-7; v_call: TRBV7-9; cdr3_nt: TGTGCCAGCAGCTTGTCGGGATTGACGAGCTACGAGCAGTACTTC; cdr3_aa: CASSLSGLTSYEQYF
clone_size: few; d_call: .; j_call: TRBJ2-5; v_call: TRBV30; cdr3_nt: TGTGCCTGGGACGCGATTTCGCAAGAGACCCAGTACTTC; cdr3_aa: CAWDAISQETQYF
clone_size: many; d_call: TRBD2; j_call: TRBJ2-7; v_call: TRBV6-1; cdr3_nt: TGTGCCAGCAGGCTAGCGGGAGCAGATGAGCAGTACTTC; cdr3_aa: CASRLAGADEQYF
clone_size: many; d_call: TRBD1; j_call: TRBJ2-7; v_call: TRBV7-9; cdr3_nt: TGTGCCAGCAGCTCATTCGACAGGGGCGATTCCTACGAGCAGTACTTC; cdr3_aa: CASSSFDRGDSYEQYF
clone_size: .; d_call: .; j_call: TRBJ2-5; v_call: TRBV7-9; cdr3_nt: TGTGCCAGCAGCTTAGACACTACAGGTTGGCAAGAGACCCAGTACTTC; cdr3_aa: CASSLDTTGWQETQYF
clone_size: many; d_call: TRBD2; j_call: TRBJ2-7; v_call: TRBV3-1; cdr3_nt: TGTGCCAGCAGCCTACGGGGAGGGACCGAGCAGTACTTC; cdr3_aa: CASSLRGGTEQYF
clone_size: few; d_call: .; j_call: TRBJ1-2; v_call: TRBV5-1; cdr3_nt: TGCGCCAGCCACCTACCTGGACGGAACTATGGCTACACCTTC; cdr3_aa: CASHLPGRNYGYTF
clone_size: once; d_call: TRBD1; j_call: TRBJ2-3; v_call: TRBV18; cdr3_nt: TGTGCCAGCTCACGGACCGGGACAGGGGGCGCCTCTTCGCCAGATACGCAGTATTTT; cdr3_aa: CASSRTGTGGASSPDTQYF
clone_size: .; d_call: TRBD1; j_call: TRBJ2-5; v_call: TRBV4-1; cdr3_nt: TGCGCCAGCAGCCCTCGTTTGGCAGGGGGCATCGAGACCCAGTACTTC; cdr3_aa: CASSPRLAGGIETQYF
clone_size: few; d_call: TRBD2; j_call: TRBJ2-5; v_call: TRBV11-2; cdr3_nt: TGTGCCAGCAGCTTACCCGGAGCGGGAGGGCCCCGTGAGGAGACCCAGTACTTC; cdr3_aa: CASSLPGAGGPREETQYF
clone_size: .; d_call: .; j_call: TRBJ2-2; v_call: TRBV19; cdr3_nt: TGTGCCAGTAGTATATCCGGGGGCGGGAGCTGGACCGGGGAGCTGTTTTTT; cdr3_aa: CASSISGGGSWTGELFF
clone_size: once; d_call: .; j_call: TRBJ2-1; v_call: TRBV5-1; cdr3_nt: TGCGCCAGCAGTAGCCTAGTGGGGTTCAATGAGCAGTCCTTC; cdr3_aa: CASSSLVGFNEQSF
clone_size: few; d_call: .; j_call: TRBJ2-1; v_call: TRBV3-1; cdr3_nt: TGTGCCAGCAGCCCCTACACAGGGTACAATGAGCAGTTCTTC; cdr3_aa: CASSPYTGYNEQFF
clone_size: few; d_call: .; j_call: TRBJ2-7; v_call: TRBV20-1; cdr3_nt: TGCAGTGCTACCGAGACGCGGAGAAGCTCCTACGAGCAGTACTTC; cdr3_aa: CSATETRRSSYEQYF
clone_size: many; d_call: .; j_call: TRBJ2-1; v_call: TRBV2; cdr3_nt: TGTGCCAGCAGTGAATATTGGGGGGATGAGCAGTTCTTC; cdr3_aa: CASSEYWGDEQFF
clone_size: many; d_call: .; j_call: TRBJ2-3; v_call: TRBV20-1; cdr3_nt: TGCAGTGCTAGAGACGGATCTAGAATCACAGATACGCAGTATTTT; cdr3_aa: CSARDGSRITDTQYF
clone_size: .; d_call: .; j_call: TRBJ2-5; v_call: TRBV6-1; cdr3_nt: TGTGCCAGCACCAGGGCCGGGGGCGGGGGAGAGACCCAGTACTTC; cdr3_aa: CASTRAGGGGETQYF
clone_size: few; d_call: TRBD1; j_call: TRBJ1-2; v_call: TRBV18; cdr3_nt: TGTGCCAGCTCAGGGACAGGGGAGGACTATGGCTACACCTTC; cdr3_aa: CASSGTGEDYGYTF
clone_size: once; d_call: .; j_call: TRBJ2-7; v_call: TRBV5-4; cdr3_nt: TGTGCCAGCAGCTTGGTGGGGGACGAGCAGTACTTC; cdr3_aa: CASSLVGDEQYF
clone_size: few; d_call: TRBD1; j_call: TRBJ1-1; v_call: TRBV5-4; cdr3_nt: TGTGCCAGCAGCCCGGGCCTACAGGGGGCAACTGAAGCTTTCTTT; cdr3_aa: CASSPGLQGATEAFF
clone_size: .; d_call: TRBD2; j_call: TRBJ2-1; v_call: TRBV7-7; cdr3_nt: TGTGCCAGCAGCTTAGCTGGCGGGAGTGGAAATGAGCAGTTCTTC; cdr3_aa: CASSLAGGSGNEQFF
clone_size: many; d_call: .; j_call: TRBJ2-7; v_call: TRBV4-1; cdr3_nt: TGCGCCAGCAGCCGAGCTCTCGGGGGGCCGTACGAGCAGTACTTC; cdr3_aa: CASSRALGGPYEQYF
clone_size: few; d_call: .; j_call: TRBJ2-3; v_call: TRBV25-1; cdr3_nt: TGTGCCAGCAGCCTCAGGGAAAGAACCATAGATACGCAGTATTTT; cdr3_aa: CASSLRERTIDTQYF
clone_size: many; d_call: TRBD2; j_call: TRBJ2-1; v_call: TRBV7-6; cdr3_nt: TGTGCCAGCAGCCAAGGACTAGCGGGAGTCTTTCGGGACAATGAGCAGTTCTTC; cdr3_aa: CASSQGLAGVFRDNEQFF
clone_size: many; d_call: .; j_call: TRBJ2-3; v_call: TRBV3-1; cdr3_nt: TGTGCCAGCAGCCAGTCCTCAGGGTTAACAAGCACAGATACGCAGTATTTT; cdr3_aa: CASSQSSGLTSTDTQYF
clone_size: few; d_call: .; j_call: TRBJ2-7; v_call: TRBV28; cdr3_nt: TGTGCCAGCAGTACCCCGGACAAATCCAACTCCTACGAGCAGTACTTC; cdr3_aa: CASSTPDKSNSYEQYF
clone_size: many; d_call: .; j_call: TRBJ2-7; v_call: TRBV5-1; cdr3_nt: TGCGCCAGCAGCTGGGGGGGCAGCAACTACGAGCAGTACTTC; cdr3_aa: CASSWGGSNYEQYF
clone_size: many; d_call: .; j_call: TRBJ2-7; v_call: TRBV11-2; cdr3_nt: TGTGCCAGCAGCTCTACAGGGGACTCATCCTACGAGCAGTACTTC; cdr3_aa: CASSSTGDSSYEQYF